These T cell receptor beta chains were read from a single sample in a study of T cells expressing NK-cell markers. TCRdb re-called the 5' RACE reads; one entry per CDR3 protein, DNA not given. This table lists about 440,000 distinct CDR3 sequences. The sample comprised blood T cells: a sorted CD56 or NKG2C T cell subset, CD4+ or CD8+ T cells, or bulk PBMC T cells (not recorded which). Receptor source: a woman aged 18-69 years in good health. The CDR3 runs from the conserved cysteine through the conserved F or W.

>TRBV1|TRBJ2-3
CTSSHRRGTSTDTQYF
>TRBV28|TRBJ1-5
CASRYSGASNQPQHF
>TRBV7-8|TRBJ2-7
CASSYRRDRDYEQYF
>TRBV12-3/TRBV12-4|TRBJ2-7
CASSPEGGHPPEQYF
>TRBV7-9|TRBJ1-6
CASSLSGGGNNSPLHF
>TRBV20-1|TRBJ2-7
CSARYRRASLYEQYF
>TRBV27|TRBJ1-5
CASSLQKNQPQHF
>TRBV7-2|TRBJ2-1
CASSLLLAGVEEQFF
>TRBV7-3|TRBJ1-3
CASSPQGNTIYF
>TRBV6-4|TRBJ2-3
CASSGTSGGTDTQYF
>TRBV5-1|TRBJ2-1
CASSNQLAGREQFF
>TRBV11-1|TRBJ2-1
CASSPPLHDRELFSYNEQFF
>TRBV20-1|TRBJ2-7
CSARGLSYEQYF
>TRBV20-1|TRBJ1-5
CSASVDAGTGQPQHF
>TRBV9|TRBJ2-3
CASSPRQTSTDTQYF
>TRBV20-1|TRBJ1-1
CSARDLSVTEAFF
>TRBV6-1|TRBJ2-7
CASSVGLAGGAYEQYF
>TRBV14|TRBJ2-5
CASSQDGRWETQYF
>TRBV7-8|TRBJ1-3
CASSLAGVVGNTIYF
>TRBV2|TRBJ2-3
CASQLAGVRDTQYF
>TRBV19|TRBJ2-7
CASKFTAGAYEQYF
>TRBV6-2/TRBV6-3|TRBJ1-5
CAGSLLRQGQSQPQHF
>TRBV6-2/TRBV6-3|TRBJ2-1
CASSYSIFGLAGENEQFF
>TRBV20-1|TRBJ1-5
CSARQTNQPQHF
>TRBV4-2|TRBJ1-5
CASSQDRVSTGRGSNQPQHF
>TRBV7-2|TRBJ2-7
CASSSGYYEQYF
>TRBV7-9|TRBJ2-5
CASSFMRGYQQETQYF
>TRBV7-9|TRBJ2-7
CASSPYDEQYF
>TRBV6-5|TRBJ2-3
CASSYGGPSTDTQYF
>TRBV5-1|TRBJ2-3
CASSRLAGSADTQYF
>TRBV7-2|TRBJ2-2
CASTTRRPANTGELFF
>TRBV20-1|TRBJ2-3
CSARLAGDSTDTQYF
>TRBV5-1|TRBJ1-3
CASSLEQGLTGNTIYF
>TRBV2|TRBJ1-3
CASRETGGGNTIYF
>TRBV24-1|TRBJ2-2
CATNMGNGELFF
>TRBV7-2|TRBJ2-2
CASSLSPGNTGELFF
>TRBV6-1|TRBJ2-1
CASSKDGVYNEQFF
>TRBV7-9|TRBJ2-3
CASSLGHLGDTQYF
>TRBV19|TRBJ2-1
CASRQGNEQFF
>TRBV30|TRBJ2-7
CAWSVIRDTHPPGEQYF
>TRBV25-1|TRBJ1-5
CASTRRFSNQPQHF
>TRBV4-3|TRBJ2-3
CASSQDGRRVTDTQYF
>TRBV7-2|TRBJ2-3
CASSLDRRSTDTQYF
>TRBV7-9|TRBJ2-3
CASSPADGAAADTQYF
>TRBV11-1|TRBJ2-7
CASSLAYDLRLTTYEQYF
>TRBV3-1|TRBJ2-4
CASSQERVAKNIQYF
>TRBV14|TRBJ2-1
CASSQEGALAPLF
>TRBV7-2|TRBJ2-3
CASSLKDTQYF
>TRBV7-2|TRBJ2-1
CASSGLAHNEQFF
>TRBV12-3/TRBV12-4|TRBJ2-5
CASSPSPYQETQYF
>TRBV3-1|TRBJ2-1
CASSPGKNNEQFF
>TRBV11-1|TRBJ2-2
CASSLQGQGDRELFF
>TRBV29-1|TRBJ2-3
CSVEGGDLAGADTQYF
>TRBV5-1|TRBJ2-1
CASSLGTGNYNEQFF
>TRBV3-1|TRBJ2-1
CASSKLARTRGEQFF